A selection of T cell receptor beta chains follows, all from one sample in a study of beta chain features in type 1 diabetes. Some clones are missing from TCRdb's copy, which holds only in-frame ones; the method was immunoSEQ multiplex PCR. The sample lists hundreds of thousands of clones; more than 9.5% were seen once. The sequenced sample consisted of naive CD4+ T cells from blood. All receptors come from a woman younger than 35 in good health. Each CDR3 is given with its conserved first and last residue. A D gene is named only where the DNA matches it firmly. Rows may omit the clone size; those that give it use once, few, many or a size class.

v_gene: TRBV4-3
abundance: few
len: 14
j_gene: TRBJ2-2
d_gene: NA
CDR3aa: CASSQEPGPGELFF
CDR3nt: TGCGCCAGCAGCCAAGAGCCAGGGCCCGGGGAGCTGTTTTTT

v_gene: TRBV9
abundance: NA
len: 14
j_gene: TRBJ1-2
d_gene: TRBD1
CDR3aa: CASSPQTGGYGYTF
CDR3nt: TGTGCCAGCAGCCCCCAGACAGGGGGATATGGCTACACCTTC

v_gene: TRBV30
abundance: once
len: 16
j_gene: TRBJ1-2
d_gene: NA
CDR3aa: CAWSVRPRGPNYGYTF
CDR3nt: TGTGCCTGGAGTGTACGGCCAAGAGGGCCTAACTATGGCTACACCTTC

v_gene: TRBV10-3
abundance: few
len: 15
j_gene: TRBJ2-7
d_gene: TRBD1
CDR3aa: CAISESTGGSYEQYF
CDR3nt: TGTGCCATCAGTGAGTCCACAGGGGGCTCCTACGAGCAGTACTTC

v_gene: TRBV29-1
abundance: NA
len: 17
j_gene: TRBJ1-2
d_gene: TRBD1
CDR3aa: CSVEEGQGRGVDYGYTF
CDR3nt: TGCAGCGTTGAAGAGGGACAGGGGAGAGGGGTTGACTATGGCTACACCTTC

v_gene: TRBV7-3
abundance: few
len: 16
j_gene: TRBJ2-3
d_gene: TRBD1
CDR3aa: CASSHRTGGTADTQYF
CDR3nt: TGTGCCAGCAGCCACCGGACAGGTGGTACGGCAGATACGCAGTATTTT

v_gene: TRBV2
abundance: NA
len: 16
j_gene: TRBJ2-2
d_gene: TRBD2
CDR3aa: CASRRTSGGWTGELFF
CDR3nt: TGTGCCAGCAGACGGACTAGCGGGGGATGGACCGGGGAGCTGTTTTTT

v_gene: TRBV7-9
abundance: NA
len: 15
j_gene: TRBJ2-5
d_gene: NA
CDR3aa: CASSLALEQKETQYF
CDR3nt: TGTGCCAGCAGCTTAGCCCTGGAACAGAAAGAGACCCAGTACTTC

v_gene: TRBV2
abundance: few
len: 14
j_gene: TRBJ2-1
d_gene: TRBD2
CDR3aa: CASRERETHNEQFF
CDR3nt: TGTGCCAGCAGGGAGCGGGAGACCCACAATGAGCAGTTCTTC

v_gene: TRBV6-6
abundance: NA
len: 11
j_gene: TRBJ2-1
d_gene: NA
CDR3aa: CASSYSHEQFF
CDR3nt: TGTGCCAGCAGTTACTCGCATGAGCAGTTCTTC

v_gene: TRBV7-3
abundance: few
len: 15
j_gene: TRBJ2-1
d_gene: NA
CDR3aa: CASSFKDSTYNEQFF
CDR3nt: TGTGCCAGCAGCTTTAAGGACTCAACCTACAATGAGCAGTTCTTC

v_gene: TRBV15
abundance: NA
len: 16
j_gene: TRBJ2-7
d_gene: NA
CDR3aa: CATSRDPGRSSYEQYF
CDR3nt: TGTGCCACCAGCAGAGATCCGGGACGGAGCTCCTACGAGCAGTACTTC

v_gene: TRBV4-3
abundance: many
len: 14
j_gene: TRBJ2-5
d_gene: NA
CDR3aa: CASSQAGLRETQYF
CDR3nt: TGCGCCAGCAGCCAAGCAGGTTTGCGAGAGACCCAGTACTTC

v_gene: TRBV5-1
abundance: NA
len: 13
j_gene: TRBJ2-3
d_gene: NA
CDR3aa: CASSHVGTDTQYF
CDR3nt: TGCGCCAGCAGCCACGTGGGCACAGATACGCAGTATTTT

v_gene: TRBV6-5
abundance: NA
len: 12
j_gene: TRBJ2-3
d_gene: NA
CDR3aa: CASSGIADTQYF
CDR3nt: TGTGCCAGCAGCGGCATTGCAGATACGCAGTATTTT

v_gene: TRBV30
abundance: NA
len: 17
j_gene: TRBJ2-6
d_gene: NA
CDR3aa: CAWLAAGRPSGANVLTF
CDR3nt: TGTGCCTGGCTTGCGGCAGGGAGGCCCTCTGGGGCCAACGTCCTGACTTTC

v_gene: TRBV18
abundance: NA
len: 12
j_gene: TRBJ2-7
d_gene: NA
CDR3aa: CASSPAAYEQYF
CDR3nt: TGTGCCAGCTCCCCGGCGGCCTACGAGCAGTACTTC

v_gene: TRBV2
abundance: few
len: 12
j_gene: TRBJ2-5
d_gene: TRBD1
CDR3aa: CASSGTEETQYF
CDR3nt: TGTGCCAGCAGCGGGACAGAAGAGACCCAGTACTTC

v_gene: TRBV5-1
abundance: few
len: 16
j_gene: TRBJ2-7
d_gene: NA
CDR3aa: CASSLGFRRPSYEQYF
CDR3nt: TGCGCCAGCAGCTTGGGCTTCAGGAGGCCCTCCTACGAGCAGTACTTC

v_gene: TRBV7-2
abundance: NA
len: 14
j_gene: TRBJ2-1
d_gene: NA
CDR3aa: CASLSGAVNGEQFF
CDR3nt: TGTGCCAGCCTCTCGGGGGCAGTGAATGGTGAGCAGTTCTTC

v_gene: TRBV2
abundance: NA
len: 18
j_gene: TRBJ1-5
d_gene: NA
CDR3aa: CASRRDVETRGSNQPQHF
CDR3nt: TGTGCCAGCAGGCGGGATGTTGAGACACGAGGTAGCAATCAGCCCCAGCATTTT

v_gene: TRBV4-3
abundance: few
len: 15
j_gene: TRBJ2-7
d_gene: TRBD1
CDR3aa: CASSQDPDRAYEQYF
CDR3nt: TGCGCCAGCAGCCAAGATCCAGACAGGGCCTACGAGCAGTACTTC

v_gene: TRBV7-3
abundance: few
len: 15
j_gene: TRBJ2-1
d_gene: NA
CDR3aa: CASSLISAYYNEQFF
CDR3nt: TGTGCCAGCAGCTTAATTAGCGCCTACTACAATGAGCAGTTCTTC

v_gene: TRBV7-2
abundance: few
len: 15
j_gene: TRBJ2-3
d_gene: NA
CDR3aa: CASSRTAPGTDTQYF
CDR3nt: TGTGCCAGCAGTAGGACGGCACCAGGCACAGATACGCAGTATTTT

v_gene: TRBV7-9
abundance: few
len: 13
j_gene: TRBJ1-2
d_gene: NA
CDR3aa: CASSINRDDGYTF
CDR3nt: TGTGCCAGCAGCATAAACAGGGATGATGGCTACACCTTC

v_gene: TRBV19
abundance: many
len: 14
j_gene: TRBJ2-4
d_gene: NA
CDR3aa: CASKVVGSKNIQYF
CDR3nt: TGTGCCAGTAAGGTCGTAGGGAGCAAAAACATTCAGTACTTC

v_gene: TRBV15
abundance: NA
len: 19
j_gene: TRBJ2-1
d_gene: TRBD2
CDR3aa: CATSREIPLAGGINNEQFF
CDR3nt: TGTGCCACCAGCAGAGAAATACCCTTAGCGGGAGGTATCAACAATGAGCAGTTCTTC

v_gene: TRBV2
abundance: NA
len: 13
j_gene: TRBJ2-3
d_gene: NA
CDR3aa: CASIQGWTDTQYF
CDR3nt: TGTGCCAGCATCCAGGGGTGGACAGATACGCAGTATTTT

v_gene: TRBV5-1
abundance: few
len: 16
j_gene: TRBJ2-1
d_gene: TRBD2
CDR3aa: CASSPQASGTYNEQFF
CDR3nt: TGCGCCAGCAGCCCTCAGGCTAGCGGGACCTACAATGAGCAGTTCTTC

v_gene: TRBV4-2
abundance: NA
len: 16
j_gene: TRBJ1-2
d_gene: NA
CDR3aa: CASSQDAGQRLWGYTF
CDR3nt: TGTGCCAGCAGCCAAGATGCGGGACAACGGCTGTGGGGCTACACCTTC

v_gene: TRBV28
abundance: NA
len: 14
j_gene: TRBJ2-6
d_gene: NA
CDR3aa: CASSSPGATHVLTF
CDR3nt: TGTGCCAGCAGTTCCCCCGGGGCCACCCACGTCCTGACTTTC

v_gene: TRBV5-1
abundance: NA
len: 16
j_gene: TRBJ2-3
d_gene: NA
CDR3aa: CASSLTPQGTTDTQYF
CDR3nt: TGCGCCAGCAGCTTGACCCCACAGGGAACTACAGATACGCAGTATTTT

v_gene: TRBV7-9
abundance: few
len: 18
j_gene: TRBJ2-1
d_gene: TRBD1
CDR3aa: CASSLGRPGTGSYNEQFF
CDR3nt: TGTGCCAGCAGCTTAGGTCGTCCTGGGACAGGCTCCTACAATGAGCAGTTCTTC

v_gene: TRBV6-6
abundance: NA
len: 11
j_gene: TRBJ2-7
d_gene: NA
CDR3aa: CASSYAYEQYF
CDR3nt: TGTGCCAGCAGTTACGCCTACGAGCAGTACTTC

v_gene: TRBV29-1
abundance: NA
len: 13
j_gene: TRBJ2-2
d_gene: NA
CDR3aa: CSVEPANTGELFF
CDR3nt: TGCAGCGTTGAGCCGGCGAACACCGGGGAGCTGTTTTTT

v_gene: TRBV6-5
abundance: NA
len: 13
j_gene: TRBJ2-1
d_gene: NA
CDR3aa: CASSPRMYNEQFF
CDR3nt: TGTGCCAGCAGTCCAAGGATGTACAATGAGCAGTTCTTC

v_gene: TRBV18
abundance: NA
len: 15
j_gene: TRBJ2-1
d_gene: NA
CDR3aa: CASSPGQGRLNEQFF
CDR3nt: TGTGCCAGCTCACCAGGGCAGGGGAGGCTCAATGAGCAGTTCTTC

v_gene: TRBV9
abundance: NA
len: 14
j_gene: TRBJ2-3
d_gene: TRBD1
CDR3aa: CASSSGQVADTQYF
CDR3nt: TGTGCCAGCAGCTCCGGACAGGTAGCAGATACGCAGTATTTT

v_gene: TRBV2
abundance: few
len: 14
j_gene: TRBJ2-5
d_gene: NA
CDR3aa: CASSEAAGMETQYF
CDR3nt: TGTGCCAGCAGTGAGGCTGCAGGGATGGAGACCCAGTACTTC

v_gene: TRBV18
abundance: NA
len: 15
j_gene: TRBJ1-4
d_gene: NA
CDR3aa: CASSPRQAGGEKLFF
CDR3nt: TGTGCCAGCTCACCCCGACAAGCAGGCGGTGAAAAACTGTTTTTT

v_gene: TRBV7-2
abundance: few
len: 13
j_gene: TRBJ2-2
d_gene: NA
CDR3aa: CASSYIDTGELFF
CDR3nt: TGTGCCAGCAGTTATATCGACACCGGGGAGCTGTTTTTT

v_gene: TRBV4-2
abundance: few
len: 15
j_gene: TRBJ2-3
d_gene: NA
CDR3aa: CASSQDRRVRDTQYF
CDR3nt: TGTGCCAGCAGCCAAGATCGCCGGGTCCGCGATACGCAGTATTTT

v_gene: TRBV29-1
abundance: few
len: 16
j_gene: TRBJ1-3
d_gene: NA
CDR3aa: CSVVGVPTGSGNTIYF
CDR3nt: TGCAGCGTTGTCGGGGTACCCACCGGATCTGGAAACACCATATATTTT

v_gene: TRBV18
abundance: NA
len: 13
j_gene: TRBJ2-3
d_gene: NA
CDR3aa: CASSYTSTDTQYF
CDR3nt: TGTGCCAGCTCGTACACTAGCACAGATACGCAGTATTTT

v_gene: TRBV7-6
abundance: NA
len: 17
j_gene: TRBJ2-7
d_gene: NA
CDR3aa: CASSLGGAMGGSYEQYF
CDR3nt: TGTGCCAGCAGCTTAGGAGGGGCTATGGGCGGCTCCTACGAGCAGTACTTC

v_gene: TRBV7-2
abundance: NA
len: 14
j_gene: TRBJ1-1
d_gene: NA
CDR3aa: CASSLRASGNEAFF
CDR3nt: TGTGCCAGCAGCTTACGGGCGTCCGGGAATGAAGCTTTCTTT

v_gene: TRBV30
abundance: few
len: 16
j_gene: TRBJ1-5
d_gene: TRBD1
CDR3aa: CAWSGSGGQYNQPQHF
CDR3nt: TGTGCCTGGAGTGGGTCTGGGGGACAGTACAATCAGCCCCAGCATTTT

v_gene: TRBV30
abundance: many
len: 16
j_gene: TRBJ2-5
d_gene: NA
CDR3aa: CAWRGRGIAYQETQYF
CDR3nt: TGTGCCTGGAGGGGAAGAGGAATCGCGTACCAAGAGACCCAGTACTTC

v_gene: TRBV7-8
abundance: NA
len: 13
j_gene: TRBJ1-2
d_gene: NA
CDR3aa: CASSLRENYGYTF
CDR3nt: TGTGCCAGCAGCTTAAGGGAAAACTATGGCTACACCTTC

v_gene: TRBV28
abundance: few
len: 12
j_gene: TRBJ1-2
d_gene: NA
CDR3aa: CAIAGVVTGYTF
CDR3nt: TGTGCCATCGCAGGGGTTGTGACTGGCTACACCTTC

v_gene: TRBV19
abundance: NA
len: 13
j_gene: TRBJ2-5
d_gene: NA
CDR3aa: CASSKAGQETQYF
CDR3nt: TGTGCCAGTAGTAAAGCGGGCCAAGAGACCCAGTACTTC

v_gene: TRBV7-9
abundance: few
len: 13
j_gene: TRBJ2-1
d_gene: NA
CDR3aa: CASSQTDYNEQFF
CDR3nt: TGTGCCAGCAGCCAGACAGATTACAATGAGCAGTTCTTC